Given below is one TCR beta chain in context. Antigen: not known. This CDR3 has 16 residues. Trimming shortened V by 0 bases and J by 0 bases, and 12 bases separated the two germline ends. Per the germline V gene, CDR1 is SGHNT and CDR2 is YYREEE (reference sequence). This sample is part of a study of OX40 agonist ivuxolimab in advanced cancers. As for the study in general: Cohort: roughly 80% men, mean age approximately 66, aged about 23 to 80. Participants could have had prior anti-PD-1, anti-PD-L1 or anti-CTLA-4 therapy, and roughly 39% had some.

With baseline, cycle 4 day 1, and cycle 7 day 1 as timepoints, blood was sampled. The method was immunoSEQ multiplex PCR; TCRdb's version includes in-frame clones alone and lacks a portion of them. The sample consists of approximately 88,000 clones, roughly 90% of them appearing once. Study-wide points: Average numbers of expanded clones were greater in CD8+ T cells than in CD4+.

The sample consisted of CD4+ or CD8+ T cells sorted from blood, taken in a trial of the OX40 agonist ivuxolimab. The TCR was taken from an adult with an advanced solid tumor such as melanoma, head and neck, liver or kidney cancer. This chain joins TRBV5-4 and TRBJ1-1, with D unclear. The CDR3 bases are TGTGCCAGCAGCTTGGGCCAATCCCTCCTGAACACTGAAGCTTTCTTT. It encodes CASSLGQSLLNTEAFF. The complete variable domain, with remaining parts taken from reference TRBV5-4 and TRBJ1-1, reads ETGVTQSPTHLIKTRGQQVTLRCSSQSGHNTVSWYQQALGQGPQFIFQYYREEENGRGNFPPRFSGLQFPNYSSELNVNALELDDSALYLCASSLGQSLLNTEAFFGQGTRLTVV.